A single sample is the source of the 29 T cell receptor beta chains below, sequenced in a study of T-cell reconstitution after alpha-beta-depleted transplantation in children. During its preparation, the TCRbeta library received unique molecular identifiers. One entry per CDR3 protein results from TCRdb running MiXCR on the PCR reads. The sample records 640,000 or so distinct CDR3 sequences, approximately 17% being singletons. Specimen: PBMCs from the stem cell graft donor, collected from the stem cell graft. Every receptor here comes from a human donor who donated a stem cell graft to a child with acute myeloid leukemia.

This clonotype was seen at least ten times. The chain links TRBV29-1 to TRBJ2-2, with TRBD1 matching 9 bases. The CDR3 runs 14 residues. CDR1 and CDR2 (germline): SQVTM, ANQGSEA. Trimming at V came to 4 bases and at J to 1 base, leaving 1 base not matched to a gene. The CDR3 spells CSVVGQGNTGELFF. CDR3 DNA: TGCAGCGTTGTGGGACAGGGGAACACCGGGGAGCTGTTTTTT.

This clonotype was detected ten times or more. This sequence joins TRBV12-3 or TRBV12-4 and TRBJ2-5; 11 nucleotides match TRBD2. Trimming removed 6 bases from V and 2 bases from J; junction bases left unmatched: 11. This CDR3 contains 17 residues. The CDR3 loop reads CASRSTSGEANQETQYF. The CDR3 nucleotides are TGTGCCAGCAGGTCGACTAGCGGGGAAGCGAATCAAGAGACCCAGTACTTC.

V is TRBV6-5 and J is TRBJ1-5; 11 bases align to TRBD1. V was pared by 0 bases and J by 1 base, with 5 bases of the junction left unmatched. The CDR3 length is 18 residues. CDR1 MNHEY and CDR2 SVGAGI come from the germline V gene. CDR3 bases: TGTGCCAGCAGTTACTCGGGGACAGGGGGTGTAAGCAATCAGCCCCAGCATTTT. Translation gives CASSYSGTGGVSNQPQHF.

There are many counts of this clonotype. J is TRBJ1-5 and V is TRBV12-3 or TRBV12-4, with 7 positions matching TRBD1. The CDR3 sequence is 16 residues long. V was pared by 6 bases and J by 2 bases, with 10 bases of the junction left unmatched. The CDR3 nucleotides read TGTGCCAGCAGCTCCCCGACAGGGAGGGGCAATCAGCCCCAGCATTTT. It is translated as CASSSPTGRGNQPQHF.

This clonotype was found many times. The V and J genes are TRBV20-1 and TRBJ2-3, with D unclear. The CDR3 covers 13 residues. CDR1 is DFQATT, CDR2 SNEGSKA, per germline (reference sequence). The V and J ends lost 6 bases and 7 bases respectively, with 17 bases between them. DNA for the CDR3: TGCAGTGCGTCCGGGCCAAACCCCAATACGCAGTATTTT. The encoded protein is CSASGPNPNTQYF.

In this sample, this clonotype turned up a few times. CDR3 DNA sequence: TGTGCCAGCAGCTTTGAGTCAGGGAGGGAGACCCAGTACTTC. It is translated as CASSFESGRETQYF. This chain links TRBV7-2 with TRBJ2-5; a possible D gene is TRBD2 (6 bases). V gave up 3 bases and J gave up 5 bases, with 13 bases separating them. Germline loops: CDR1 SGHTA, CDR2 FQGNSA. The CDR3 contains 14 residues.

The sample holds many counts of this clonotype. The V gene is TRBV7-7, the J gene TRBJ2-1; 12 positions agree with TRBD1. The CDR3 is 14 amino acids. V trimming: 5 bases; J trimming: 7 bases; junction bases outside the gene matches: 3. Germline V lookup: CDR1 SSHAT, CDR2 FNYEAQ (reference sequence). As DNA, the CDR3 is TGTGCCAGCAGCAAGGGACAGGGGGCGAATGAGCAGTTCTTC. Amino acid sequence: CASSKGQGANEQFF.

This clonotype showed up many times. The rearrangement uses TRBV12-3 or TRBV12-4 and TRBJ2-5, with 11 positions matching TRBD2. This CDR3 spans 14 amino acids. Trimming cost V 5 bases and J 2 bases; bases outside gene matches: 1. This CDR3 reads CASSPSGGQETQYF. The DNA for the CDR3 is TGTGCCAGCAGTCCTAGCGGGGGGCAAGAGACCCAGTACTTC.

The gene calls are TRBV7-9 and TRBJ1-5; no definite D call. V lost 0 bases and J lost 6, with 9 bases in between. There are 14 residues in the CDR3. The V gene's germline CDR1 is SEHNR and CDR2 FQNEAQ (reference sequence). CDR3 residues: CASSLAGGFQPQHF. The DNA for the CDR3 is TGTGCCAGCAGCTTAGCGGGCGGGTTTCAGCCCCAGCATTTT.

The chain is built from TRBV27 and TRBJ2-3; 15 bases agree with TRBD2. The CDR3 spans 17 residues. V shed 4 bases and J 2 bases; nucleotides not matched to a gene: 4. Germline loops: CDR1 MNHEY, CDR2 SMNVEV (reference sequence). CDR3 DNA sequence: TGTGCCAGCAGTTGGGGACTAGCGGGGGGCCTCACAGATACGCAGTATTTT. Translating gives CASSWGLAGGLTDTQYF.

In its sample, this clonotype was seen many times. This sequence joins TRBV29-1 and TRBJ2-1; D unclear. Germline CDR1 is SQVTM and CDR2 is ANQGSEA. V lost 6 bases and J lost 0, with 6 bases in between. This CDR3 comprises 12 residues. The CDR3, as DNA: TGCAGCGTCCGAAGCTCCTACAATGAGCAGTTCTTC. Residues: CSVRSSYNEQFF.

This clonotype was detected ten times or more. J is TRBJ2-5 and V is TRBV6-5; a weak D match, TRBD1 (5 bases). The germline CDR1 and CDR2 sequences are MNHEY and SVGAGI. Trimming removed 2 bases at V and 4 bases at J, with 11 bases between. CDR3 size: 14 residues. Here the CDR3 reads CASSYEAGRETQYF. The CDR3 nucleotides read TGTGCCAGCAGTTACGAGGCAGGGCGAGAGACCCAGTACTTC.

The chain couples TRBV25-1 to TRBJ1-2; D is undetermined. V lost 0 bases, J lost 4 bases, and 9 bases lay in between. The CDR3 is made up of 14 amino acids. In germline, CDR1 is MGHDK, CDR2 SYGVNS. CDR3 region: CASSEYGETYGYTF. The CDR3 coding sequence is TGTGCCAGCAGTGAATATGGGGAGACCTATGGCTACACCTTC.

The chain carries TRBV7-2 and TRBJ2-1; perhaps D is TRBD1 or TRBD2 (6 bases each). Germline values: CDR1 SGHTA, CDR2 FQGNSA. There are 15 residues in the CDR3. Trimming removed 0 bases at V and 5 bases at J, with 11 bases between. CDR3 nucleotide sequence: TGTGCCAGCAGCTTAGCGGGGGGCAATAACAATGAGCAGTTCTTC. Translating it yields CASSLAGGNNNEQFF.

This clonotype appeared many times. The chain employs TRBV12-3 or TRBV12-4 and TRBJ1-2; TRBD1 is a possible D gene (5 bases). V was trimmed by 3 bases and J by 6 bases, leaving 11 bases between them. This CDR3 region has 13 residues. The CDR3 bases are TGTGCCAGCAGTTTCTATCAGACAGATGGCTACACCTTC. It yields the protein CASSFYQTDGYTF.

The CDR3 nucleotides are TGTGCCAGTACGAGAGGGGCCACTGAAGCTTTCTTT. Amino acids: CASTRGATEAFF. The gene calls are TRBV19 and TRBJ1-1; a weak D match, TRBD1 (5 bases). The CDR3 loop spans 12 amino acids. The V gene's germline CDR1 is LNHDA and CDR2 SQIVND (reference sequence). The V end was cut by 7 bases, the J end by 4 bases, with 10 bases between.

A few counts support this clonotype. The chain recombines TRBV5-1 with TRBJ2-7; 7 bases line up with TRBD1. V was clipped by 2 bases and J by 7 bases; unmatched bases: 9. This CDR3 region has 14 residues. The germline gives CDR1 SGHRS, CDR2 YFSETQ. In DNA form, the CDR3 reads TGCGCCAGCAGCTTTCGGACAGGCGGCTCGGAGCAGTACTTC. This translates into CASSFRTGGSEQYF.

Of note for this clonotype: A single base separates this from a much larger clone, so it may be a read error. The chain has TRBV20-1 and TRBJ1-1; maybe TRBD1 (5 bases). This CDR3 has 16 amino acids. Germline V gives CDR1 DFQATT, CDR2 SNEGSKA (reference sequence). CDR3 amino acids: CCARDTEGWMNTEAFF. CDR3 bases: TGCTGTGCTAGAGATACGGAGGGGTGGATGAACACTGAAGCTTTCTTT.

This clonotype was detected a few times. This chain joins TRBV12-3 or TRBV12-4 and TRBJ2-3, with 8 positions matching TRBD2. CDR3 length: 17 amino acids. V trimming: 3 bases; J trimming: 3 bases; junction bases outside the gene matches: 11. This CDR3 is CASSLTQTSASTDTQYF. The DNA for the CDR3 is TGTGCCAGCAGTTTGACCCAGACTAGCGCATCGACAGATACGCAGTATTTT.

This clonotype was observed a few times. The V and J genes are TRBV27 and TRBJ2-4; D remains unclear. Trimming took off 3 bases at V and 0 bases at J, with 12 bases between the two ends. Germline CDR1 MNHEY, CDR2 SMNVEV (reference sequence). The CDR3 loop spans 16 amino acids. In nucleotides, the CDR3 is TGTGCCAGCAGTTTCCCCCTTGGAGAAGCCAAAAACATTCAGTACTTC. It is translated as CASSFPLGEAKNIQYF.

The sample holds many counts of this clonotype. J is TRBJ2-3 and V is TRBV29-1; the match to TRBD1 covers 8 bases. The CDR3 is made up of 15 amino acids. The J segment lost 4 bases and the V segment lost 7 bases, leaving 13 bases of the junction unmatched. Per the germline V gene, CDR1 is SQVTM and CDR2 is ANQGSEA. CDR3 sequence: CSALPGQGRADTQYF. CDR3 DNA: TGCAGCGCCCTGCCCGGACAGGGAAGGGCAGATACGCAGTATTTT.

This clonotype was detected many times. Here the CDR3 DNA reads TGCGCCAGCAGCTTGGGACAGGGCCACCTCACAGATACGCAGTATTTT. Translating it yields CASSLGQGHLTDTQYF. V is TRBV5-1 and J is TRBJ2-3; 7 bases are a match to TRBD1. The V and J ends lost 0 bases and 2 bases, in that order; junction bases with no gene match: 6. This CDR3 is built from 16 residues. Germline assignment: CDR1 SGHRS and CDR2 YFSETQ.

The V gene is TRBV7-9, the J gene TRBJ2-7; maybe TRBD2 (6 bases). The germline V and J ends were trimmed by 1 base and 4 bases, with 14 bases remaining between them. This CDR3 is 15 amino acids long. The V gene's germline CDR1 is SEHNR and CDR2 FQNEAQ (reference sequence). The CDR3 DNA is TGTGCCAGCAGCTTAGGACCGGGGGAGTCGTACGAGCAGTACTTC. It yields the protein CASSLGPGESYEQYF.

The chain joins TRBV29-1 to TRBJ2-3, with 7 bases identical to TRBD1. The trim removed 3 bases at V and 3 bases at J, leaving 12 bases unmatched. This CDR3 comprises 16 residues. The germline gives CDR1 SQVTM, CDR2 ANQGSEA. The CDR3 spells CSVDTGQATRTDTQYF. The CDR3 DNA follows: TGCAGCGTTGATACTGGACAGGCGACTCGAACAGATACGCAGTATTTT.

The table lists this clonotype with many counts. The chain combines TRBV5-6 with TRBJ2-3, with D uncertain. This CDR3 is built from 13 residues. Trimming removed 0 bases from V and 2 bases from J, with 4 bases in between. Germline V lookup: CDR1 SGHDT, CDR2 YYEEEE. The CDR3 reads CASSLVYTDTQYF. The CDR3 DNA follows: TGTGCCAGCAGCTTGGTCTACACAGATACGCAGTATTTT.

This clonotype was picked up a small number of times. Since a much larger clone is just one base distant, this may be a read error. The chain employs TRBV24-1 and TRBJ2-3, with TRBD1 matching 8 bases. V lost 7 bases and J lost 2; bases outside the gene matches: 4. This CDR3 has 14 residues. CDR1 KGHDR and CDR2 SFDVKD come from the germline V gene. CDR3 amino acids: CATSLTGATDTQYF. The CDR3 coding sequence is TGTGCCACCAGCTTGACAGGGGCCACAGATACGCAGTATTTT.

The CDR3 sequence is CASSPGYSYSPLHF. CDR3 nucleotides: TGTGCCAGCAGCCCAGGGTATAGCTATTCACCCCTCCACTTT. This chain connects TRBV7-9 to TRBJ1-6, with D possibly being TRBD1 (5 bases). V dropped 5 bases and J dropped 8 bases, with 13 bases sitting between them. The CDR3 is 14 amino acids. Germline V gene data show CDR1 as SEHNR and CDR2 as FQNEAQ (reference sequence).

This clonotype came up many times. J is TRBJ1-5 and V is TRBV7-9; D may be TRBD1 (6 bases). Trimming pared 3 bases from V and 7 bases from J, leaving 16 bases between. This CDR3 comprises 15 residues. Germline V gene data show CDR1 as SEHNR and CDR2 as FQNEAQ (reference sequence). The DNA for the CDR3 is TGTGCCAGCAGCTTGGGTCAGGGGCCGGGCCAGCCCCAGCATTTT. Translation: CASSLGQGPGQPQHF.

This clonotype was detected a few times. The J gene is TRBJ2-1, the V gene TRBV28, with D unresolved. Trimming left V 8 bases short and J 3 bases short, with 11 bases between. The CDR3 runs 13 residues. Germline lookup yields CDR1 MDHEN and CDR2 SYDVKM. CDR3 protein: CASSGGYYNEQFF. CDR3 DNA sequence: TGTGCCAGCTCTGGCGGCTACTACAATGAGCAGTTCTTC. Combining the CDR3 with reference TRBV28 and TRBJ2-1 gives the whole variable domain DVKVTQSSRYLVKRTGEKVFLECVQDMDHENMFWYRQDPGLGLRLIYFSYDVKMKEKGDIPEGYSVSREKKERFSLILESASTNQTSMYLCASSGGYYNEQFFGPGTRLTVL.